This T cell receptor (beta chain) was retrieved from a study of T cells in Graves' hyperthyroidism and ophthalmopathy (dated by TCRdb to the late 2010s). About the study as a whole: Peripheral blood was sampled at the time of initial diagnosis, prior to any treatment. To identify TCR V-J signatures that set the groups apart, the researchers used a discovery cohort of more than 95 patients, made up of 40 to 45 with Graves' ophthalmopathy and 57 with stable Graves' hyperthyroidism. Prospective prediction of ophthalmopathy was tested in an independent validation cohort consisting of 18 to 20 hyperthyroidism patients and 15 to 17 patients who later progressed to ophthalmopathy. For training and testing, the 80 to 100 patients in the discovery cohort were randomly divided in a 7:3 ratio. In addition, the study compared T-cell repertoires in thyroid tissue and in blood from about 6 Graves' hyperthyroidism patients. After sampling, hyperthyroidism patients received methimazole starting at 30 mg daily, and ophthalmopathy patients received high-dose intravenous methylprednisolone. The paper reports TCR Vbeta CDR3 sequencing of over 130 peripheral blood samples: over 40 ophthalmopathy, under 80 hyperthyroidism and around 17 progressor patients. The full study reports these points: In validation, the model predicted progression to ophthalmopathy with around 71% sensitivity and less than 75% specificity, a median of roughly seven months before onset. Ophthalmopathy was separated from stable hyperthyroidism by a 13 V-J signature model, with about 88% sensitivity and approximately 84% specificity obtained in cross-validation and 80%/75% obtained in testing. Sample size was not statistically predetermined, and investigators were not blinded to group allocation. Most expanded thyroid clonotypes (frequency above 0.001) were also detected in blood, suggesting blood repertoires may reflect thyroid immune responses.

Comments on this clonotype: Its antigen is unknown. No much larger clone exists at a distance of one base, and base qualities are not known.

Ophthalmopathy patients had moderately to severely active disease, with a Clinical Activity Score of 3 or more, a NOSPECS grade of 4 or more, and a disease duration of less than 3 months. Any patient with an uncontrolled infection, another autoimmune disease, pregnancy or lactation was excluded. Diagnoses were based on clinical symptoms, serum thyroxine and TRAb, thyroid ultrasound and orbital computed tomography. Ficoll-Paque density gradient centrifugation was used to isolate PBMCs from under 11 ml of fresh peripheral blood. Total RNA was extracted with Trizol reagent, and quality was checked on an Agilent 2100 Bioanalyzer. Amplification of TCR beta CDR3 regions was carried out from RNA transcripts. The first round of RT-PCR for the TCR CDR3 was performed with the HTBI primer set and the Qiagen OneStep RT-PCR kit. Libraries were constructed in a second round of multiplex PCR, after which size selection and purification were carried out. The libraries were sequenced on an Illumina HiSeq2000 using paired-end 100 bp reads. On the authors' methods: Raw data were processed with SOAPnuke, discarding reads with adapters, uncalled bases, mean Phred below 15, or no exact constant-primer or identifier match. High-quality paired reads were merged using COPE v1.2.5, and each unique nucleotide sequence was defined as a clonotype. MiTCR v1.1 was used to align clonotypes to the IMGT TRBV, TRBD and TRBJ reference segments. Analysis was restricted to V-J combinations with a frequency above 0.0001, which covered 99.2% of repertoires. The TCS score was defined as the ratio of F50 (clonal expansion) to E x V (chaos), calculated using BLOSUM62-based TCRdist between CDR3 peptides within each V-J. Welch's t-statistics and random forest reduced roughly 540 V-J features to 13, which were used in a naive Bayes classifier (R e1071). TCRdb passed the public sequencing reads through fastp at Q25 and MiXCR, retaining productive beta sequences. Each CDR3 protein gets just one entry, which takes the most common genes and DNA from the rows behind it. TCRdb, rather than the study authors, made the V and J calls. This sample has roughly 600,000 distinct CDR3 sequences in its table, and about 14% of those were observed once. The ten largest clones add up to about an eighth of the sample.

The CDR3 spans 15 residues, from the cysteine through the phenylalanine. Kept here is only the CDR3 DNA, which spans 45 bases and is read in frame from base 1. CDR1 and CDR2 are drawn from the germline V gene: SNHLY, FYNNEI. V is cut by 6 bases and J by 4 bases, and the space between the germline ends is 16 bases. The sequence was collected from a woman in her forties or fifties with Graves' ophthalmopathy. The sample taken for sequencing was blood. The chain employs TRBV2 and TRBJ2-1; the D gene cannot be resolved reliably. The DNA is TGTGCCAGCAGCGACGGCTACGGTTCATACAATGAGCAGTTCTTC. It codes for CASSDGYGSYNEQFF.